Described below is a single T cell receptor beta chain sequence and its context. Its target antigen remains unknown. Per-base qualities were not stored, and no clone one base away is much larger. Samples from volunteer blood donors who had recovered from COVID-19 were contributed by a second Seattle source. Each collaborating institution followed its own protocols to collect whole blood in K2EDTA tubes. For TCRbeta analysis, collaborators shipped samples as frozen whole blood, isolated PBMCs, or DNA extracted from either of those sample types. Reading from cysteine to phenylalanine, the CDR3 counts 18 amino acids. Only CDR3 DNA is held: 54 bases, read in frame from base 1. The junction shows trimming of 5 bases on V and 8 bases on J, and the gene matches do not reach 20 bases of it. Per the germline V gene, MGHRA is the CDR1 and YSYEKL is the CDR2. This record belongs to a study of blood T cell repertoires in COVID-19 (dated by TCRdb to between 2020 and 2021). Study-level background: The collaborator samples originated in the United States, Italy and Spain and spanned the acute and convalescent phases of COVID-19. The samples were drawn from the first 160 participants of the ongoing ImmuneRACE study and from roughly 1,300 subjects provided by 6 global collaborators. The sample metadata nearly always contained a de-identified subject ID, COVID-19 status, age in years and sex. The material from the prospective study consisted of cDNA or gDNA derived from T cells, B-cell-depleted T cells, or PBMCs. The repertoires were released in a freely available public database meant as a resource for research on the immune response to SARS-CoV-2. Deeply sampled blood TCRbeta repertoires from subjects exposed to, actively infected with, or recovered from COVID-19 were included in the dataset. Where available, HLA class I and class II types were obtained from metadata supplied by the sample provider rather than from assay-based typing. Study-level results and caveats: How much clinical and demographic metadata was included differed by source and by participant, and the metadata was provided uncurated.

The immunoSEQ Assay, a bias-controlled multiplex PCR, was used to amplify TCRbeta CDR3 regions from genomic DNA. On the study's bioinformatics: The number of nucleated cells in each sample was estimated from the amplification of reference gene primers within the assay. To quantify the absolute abundance of each unique TCRbeta CDR3 rearrangement, sequence reads were collapsed and filtered. Productive Simpson clonality was computed per sample as the square root of Simpson's diversity index over productive rearrangements. Not all clones reach the TCRdb copy of this immuneACCESS table, which keeps in-frame sequences only. Checked studies attribute under half of the gap to unresolved V genes and leave the rest unexplained. Clone size and the V and J calls come from that table; the DNA yielded D and trimming. This sample holds around 320,000 clones; approximately 89% were observed only once. In total, the top ten clones hold just under 7% of the sample.

The receptor's source is a woman in her twenties or thirties who had recovered from COVID-19. Recombination connected TRBV4-1 to TRBJ1-2; the central 10 bases match TRBD1. The specimen was peripheral blood. The DNA reads TGCGCCAGCAGCTTCCGGCCGGACAGGGGGACTACTTTAGGCGGCTACACCTTC. Its protein is CASSFRPDRGTTLGGYTF.